The 9 T cell receptor beta chains reported below all come from one sample, sequenced in a study of T-cell memory formation after mild COVID-19 (dated by TCRdb to the early 2020s). The library was obtained by 5' RACE. Sequencing relied on an Illumina NovaSeq 6000. TCRdb trimmed the raw reads at Q25, called clones with MiXCR and kept productive beta chains. All rows with the same CDR3 protein become a single entry with the most common DNA and genes. This sample lists a few hundred thousand distinct CDR3 sequences; approximately 25% were detected once. The top ten clones comprise under 15% of the sample. Specimen: PBMCs or a T cell subset sorted from them (not recorded which). Receptors were obtained from an adult woman who had mild COVID-19 (a few samples of this study predate the infection). The sample titles of this study are shuffled in the database, so cell type and time point are left out; the donor was told from shared clones.

The chain carries TRBV5-4 and TRBJ1-6; 7 bases agree with TRBD1. CDR1 SGHNT and CDR2 YYREEE come from the germline V gene (reference sequence). This CDR3 has 17 residues. V gave up 4 bases and J gave up 2 bases; unmatched junction bases: 9. The CDR3 sequence: CASSPSETGPYNSPLHF. CDR3 sequence (DNA): TGTGCCAGCAGCCCAAGTGAGACAGGGCCCTATAATTCACCCCTCCACTTT.

This clonotype has more than one count but fewer than ten. This chain joins TRBV7-8 and TRBJ2-2; TRBD2 might be the D (5 bases). In germline, CDR1 is SGHVS, CDR2 FQNEAQ. The CDR3 is 17 amino acids. V lost 1 base and J lost 0, with 12 bases in between. This CDR3 reads CASSLVVASSNTGELFF. CDR3 in DNA: TGTGCCAGCAGCTTAGTGGTGGCTAGCTCGAACACCGGGGAGCTGTTTTTT.

This clonotype has only a few counts. The chain has TRBV24-1 and TRBJ2-1; unclear D gene. Trimming pared 8 bases from V and 5 bases from J, leaving 6 bases between. The length of the CDR3 is 11 residues. CDR1 is KGHDR and CDR2 is SFDVKD in the germline V gene. CDR3 sequence reads: CATIQNNEQFF. CDR3 nucleotide sequence: TGTGCCACCATACAGAACAATGAGCAGTTCTTC.

This clonotype has a handful of counts. The rearrangement uses TRBV6-5 and TRBJ2-1, with 7 bases that match TRBD2. V shed 2 bases and J 5 bases; nucleotides not matched to a gene: 3. CDR1 and CDR2 from the germline V gene are MNHEY and SVGAGI. This CDR3 region has 14 residues. The CDR3 sequence: CASSYRLADNEQFF. The CDR3 DNA reads TGTGCCAGCAGTTACCGACTAGCAGACAATGAGCAGTTCTTC.

The chain has TRBV7-9 and TRBJ2-5, with D perhaps being TRBD1 or TRBD2 (5 bases each). Germline V gene sequence: CDR1 SEHNR, CDR2 FQNEAQ (reference sequence). The CDR3 runs 15 residues. The V and J ends lost 1 base and 5 bases respectively, with 14 bases between them. The CDR3 protein is CASSLVFRGRETQYF. In DNA, the CDR3 is TGTGCCAGCAGCTTAGTGTTTCGGGGCCGCGAGACCCAGTACTTC.

This chain uses TRBV13 with TRBJ2-7; D call uncertain. This CDR3 region has 14 residues. Trimming left V 5 bases short and J 2 bases short, with 13 bases between. The germline V gene encodes CDR1 PRHDT and CDR2 FYEKMQ (reference sequence). CDR3 coding DNA: TGTGCCAGCAGCGAAGCAGGAAGGACCTACGAGCAGTACTTC. Translation gives CASSEAGRTYEQYF.

There are a few counts of this clonotype. V usage is TRBV11-3 and J usage is TRBJ2-3; 8 bases are a match to TRBD1. J was trimmed by 5 bases and V by 5 bases; bases with no gene match: 6. Per the germline V gene, CDR1 is SGHNT and CDR2 is YENEEA. The CDR3 covers 14 residues. CDR3 DNA: TGTGCCAGCAGCGAAGGGACAGGACGAGATACGCAGTATTTT. Protein sequence: CASSEGTGRDTQYF.

This clonotype was recorded only once. The CDR3 DNA follows: TGCGCCAGCAGCAGGCTTTTCGGGGAGCTGTTTTTT. This gives the protein CASSRLFGELFF. The rearrangement joins TRBV4-3 to TRBJ2-2; no clear D. The germline V and J ends were trimmed by 5 bases and 7 bases, with 8 bases remaining between them. CDR3 length: 12 amino acids. Germline CDR1 LGHNA, CDR2 YSLEER.

This clonotype has a handful of counts. The chain uses TRBV5-6 and TRBJ1-2, with D possibly TRBD1 on 6 matching bases. The CDR3 extends over 14 amino acids. Trimming stripped 2 bases from V and 5 bases from J, with 13 bases between. CDR1 is SGHDT, CDR2 YYEEEE, per germline. This CDR3 is CASSFAGGEYGYTF. The CDR3 DNA reads as TGTGCCAGCAGCTTTGCTGGGGGCGAATATGGCTACACCTTC.